This T cell receptor beta chain derives from a study of T cell responses to AZD1222 COVID-19 vaccine. Study results and limitations: A rise in Spike-specific TCR breadth and depth followed two AZD1222 doses. The donors showed a predominance of white British ancestry and of females, with possible underestimation of clonal diversity. At 160-218 and 743-854, vaccine-associated CD4 TCRs were dominant, and they spanned spike. Repertoires were collected only later (after the peak T cell response had occurred).

This clone was detected only a few times. Its antigen is not identified. TCRdb's table, derived via immunoSEQ multiplex PCR, lists solely in-frame clones and lacks some. The table has 150,000 to 200,000 clones, 80% to 90% seen once. The sample was peripheral blood, taken on day 0 of AZD1222 vaccination. This TCR was recovered from an adult in good health.

The CDR3 region has the DNA TGTGCCAGCAACCCGACAGGGGCCCCCTACGAGCAGTACTTC. Its protein product is CASNPTGAPYEQYF. The V and J genes are TRBV7-9 and TRBJ2-7, with TRBD1 matching over 8 bases. The germline V gene encodes CDR1 SEHNR and CDR2 FQNEAQ (reference sequence). V was clipped by 7 bases and J by 2 bases; unmatched bases: 7. CDR3 length: 14 amino acids.